The T cell receptor (beta chain) described here comes from a study of a mutant IDH1 vaccine in newly diagnosed glioma. Turning to the study itself: Vaccines began 4-6 weeks after radiotherapy alone, or with temozolomide cycles. Sex distribution of treated patients was approximately 62% male and roughly 40% female; mean age was around 40 years. Study-wide points: A vaccine-induced immune response developed in 93.3% of the patients. Apparently unrelated to pseudoprogression were changes in the top peripheral T cell clonotypes.

Regarding this clone: Its specificity is not known.

The germline V and J ends were trimmed by 0 bases and 3 bases, with 11 bases remaining between them. Germline assignment: CDR1 SGHDN and CDR2 FVKESK. This CDR3 spans 15 amino acids. Produced via immunoSEQ multiplex PCR; TCRdb's table is partial and in-frame only. The data contain 35,000 to 50,000 clones, 84% of them singletons. As for time point: week 11, during vaccination. Every vaccine dose comprised 300 ug of mutant IDH1 20-mer peptide plus topical imiquimod. This chain links TRBV14 with TRBJ2-5, with D maybe TRBD2 (5 bases). The sample consisted of PBMCs, taken from a glioma patient whose treatment included an IDH1 peptide vaccine. The receptor was derived from a middle-aged man with glioma. This CDR3 is CASSQEAALKETQYF. The CDR3 DNA is TGTGCCAGCAGCCAAGAAGCGGCCCTAAAAGAGACCCAGTACTTC. Complete variable domain (other parts from reference TRBV14 and TRBJ2-5): EAGVTQFPSHSVIEKGQTVTLRCDPISGHDNLYWYRRVMGKEIKFLLHFVKESKQDESGMPNNRFLAERTGGTYSTLKVQPAELEDSGVYFCASSQEAALKETQYFGPGTRLLVL.